This TCR beta chain is drawn from a study of early stage breast cancer tumors. The CDR3 is 14 amino acids. The V segment lost 5 bases and the J segment 4 bases; nucleotides outside the gene matches: 5. Germline V lookup: CDR1 MNHNS, CDR2 SASEGT. This clone was picked up a small number of times. The protocol was immunoSEQ multiplex PCR, while the TCRdb copy is restricted to in-frame clones and leaves out a portion. The sample holds some 19,000 clones; about 78% are singletons and the top ten take 25% to 35%. The receptor's source is a person between 55 and 69 years old with breast cancer. The chain recombines TRBV6-1 with TRBJ1-2; TRBD1 agrees at 9 bases. Sequenced material: blood. This chain's CDR3 is CASSTGGGGYGYTF. In nucleotides, the CDR3 is TGTGCCAGCAGTACAGGGGGCGGGGGCTATGGCTACACCTTC.